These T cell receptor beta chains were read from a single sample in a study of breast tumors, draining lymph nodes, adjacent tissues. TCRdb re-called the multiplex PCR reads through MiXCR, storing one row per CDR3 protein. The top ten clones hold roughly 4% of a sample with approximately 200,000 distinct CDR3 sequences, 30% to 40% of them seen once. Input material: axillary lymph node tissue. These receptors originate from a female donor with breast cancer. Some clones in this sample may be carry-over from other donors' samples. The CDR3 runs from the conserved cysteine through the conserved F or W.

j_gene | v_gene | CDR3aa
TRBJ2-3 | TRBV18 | CASSPPGFFTDTQYF
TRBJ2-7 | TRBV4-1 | CASSQDREGPYEQYF
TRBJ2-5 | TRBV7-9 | CASGPTGFGETQHF
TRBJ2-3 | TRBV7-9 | CASSRDSADTQYF
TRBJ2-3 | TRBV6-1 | CASSVTSGGPDTQYF
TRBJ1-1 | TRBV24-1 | CATAKNTEAFF
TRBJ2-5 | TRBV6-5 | CASSYGGTQYF
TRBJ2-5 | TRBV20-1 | CSARDPLEGETQYF
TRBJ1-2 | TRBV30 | CAWGQESYGYTF
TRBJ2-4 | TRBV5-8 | CAGSSFATTGSKNIQYF
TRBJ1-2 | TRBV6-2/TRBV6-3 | CASSYSGSLSGYTF
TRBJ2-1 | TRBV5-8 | CASSLNYNEQFF
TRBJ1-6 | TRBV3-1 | CASSRDPSNSPLHF
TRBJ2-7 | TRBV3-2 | CASSQAWEISPYEQYF
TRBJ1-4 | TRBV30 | CAWSNTGPGFIDEKLFF
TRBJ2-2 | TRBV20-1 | CSATLPGELFF